This T cell receptor (beta chain) emerged from a study of molecular identifiers for immune sequencing clone quantification. In TCRdb, the PCR reads were re-called with MiXCR into one record per CDR3 protein. The sample contains 7,500 to 10,000 distinct CDR3 sequences, roughly an eighth of which appear only once. This clonotype was counted ten times or more. As yet, its antigen is unknown. The V end lost 1 base, the J end lost 3 bases, and 7 bases lay between the germline ends. This CDR3 has 15 amino acids. Study-wide results and caveats: Jurkat TCR RNA spiked in from one cell reportedly remained identifiable amid approximately 970,000 naive cells. In cases of identical TCR molecules sharing a barcode, highly expanded clone sizes could be underestimated.

The rearrangement uses TRBV12-3 or TRBV12-4 and TRBJ2-6, with D maybe TRBD1 (5 bases). Sample: naive CD8+ T cells from blood, with Jurkat cell RNA spiked in. Subset: FACS-sorted CD8+CD4-CCR7+CD45RA+ naive T cells. This TCR derives from a human donor in good health. Some libraries in this study had Jurkat cell RNA spiked in. CDR3 coding DNA: TGTGCCAGCAGTTTAGAAGGGGTTGGGGCCAACGTCCTGACTTTC. Its protein product is CASSLEGVGANVLTF.